These 20 T cell receptor beta chains came from one sample sequenced in a study of cytomegalovirus exposure and HLA in healthy donors. The study ran its PCR with 60 Vbeta and 13 Jbeta primers. Method: immunoSEQ multiplex PCR; TCRdb's copy keeps in-frame clones and lacks some. Seen here are around 160,000 clones, roughly 80% observed once, and the top ten hold over 4%. Sequencing input: PBMCs. These receptors all come from a male donor in good health and CMV-seronegative.

The chain is built from TRBV18 and TRBJ1-1, with D perhaps TRBD1 (5 bases). CDR1 is KGHSH and CDR2 is LQKENI in the germline V gene. Trimming removed 3 bases from V and 1 base from J, with 12 bases in between. The CDR3 loop spans 15 amino acids. CDR3 protein: CASSPRGTENTEAFF. In nucleotides, the CDR3 is TGTGCCAGCTCACCCCGAGGGACTGAGAACACTGAAGCTTTCTTT.

J is TRBJ2-5 and V is TRBV27; possibly TRBD2 for D (5 bases). This CDR3 has 13 residues. Trimming pared 1 base from V and 5 bases from J, leaving 8 bases between. Looked up from germline, CDR1 is MNHEY and CDR2 is SMNVEV (reference sequence). The CDR3 reads CASSLFERETQYF. In DNA form, the CDR3 reads TGTGCCAGCAGTTTATTCGAGCGGGAGACCCAGTACTTC.

The V call is TRBV19, the J call TRBJ2-7, with 9 bases aligning to TRBD1. With V trimmed by 3 bases and J by 7 bases, 7 bases remained unmatched. Germline CDR1 reads LNHDA; CDR2 reads SQIVND (reference sequence). The CDR3 length is 14 residues. The CDR3 region has the DNA TGTGCCAGTAGTATCGGACAGGGGAAGGGGGAGCAGTACTTC. It specifies CASSIGQGKGEQYF.

This chain connects TRBV20-1 to TRBJ2-1; no clear D. This CDR3 is built from 10 residues. V was cut by 5 bases and J by 5 bases, with 4 bases left in between. Germline V lookup: CDR1 DFQATT, CDR2 SNEGSKA (reference sequence). CDR3 region: CSAVDNEQFF. As DNA, the CDR3 is TGCAGTGCTGTAGACAATGAGCAGTTCTTC.

This sequence joins TRBV19 and TRBJ2-6; TRBD1 is a possible D gene (6 bases). This CDR3 has 15 residues. Trimming cost V 4 bases and J 4 bases, with 11 bases left between them. Germline lookup yields CDR1 LNHDA and CDR2 SQIVND (reference sequence). Here the CDR3 reads CASSTYRVGANVLTF. CDR3 in DNA: TGTGCCAGTAGTACCTACAGGGTGGGGGCCAACGTCCTGACTTTC.

This clone was counted only a few times. The chain links TRBV12-5 to TRBJ2-3, with 7 nucleotides matching TRBD2. This CDR3 has 17 amino acids. With 0 bases clipped from V and 3 bases from J, the junction kept 9 bases outside the gene matches. Germline V gene lookup returns CDR1 LGHNT and CDR2 FRNRAP. CDR3 in DNA: TGTGCTAGTGGTTTGGTAGGTAAGCGGGGAGTGACAGATACGCAGTATTTT. Amino acid sequence: CASGLVGKRGVTDTQYF.

This clone came up once. The rearrangement uses TRBV27 and TRBJ2-2, with D possibly TRBD2 on 6 matching bases. Germline CDR1 is MNHEY and CDR2 is SMNVEV (reference sequence). The CDR3 loop spans 15 amino acids. V lost 3 bases, J lost 1 base, and 9 bases lay in between. CDR3 bases: TGTGCCAGCAGTTTGGGACTTATGAACACCGGGGAGCTGTTTTTT. This translates into CASSLGLMNTGELFF.

This clone has a handful of counts. This rearrangement joins TRBV6-1 to TRBJ2-3, with 11 bases matching TRBD2. Germline V gene sequence: CDR1 MNHNS, CDR2 SASEGT. V shed 7 bases, J shed 4 bases, and the junction held 4 bases outside the gene matches. This CDR3 is 14 amino acids long. CDR3 bases: TGTGCCAGCAAAGGTAGCGGGGGGGCAGATACGCAGTATTTT. Encoded protein: CASKGSGGADTQYF.

This clone was picked up a small number of times. This sequence joins TRBV9 and TRBJ2-3; TRBD2 matches 8 bases. Per germline, CDR1 SGDLS and CDR2 YYNGEE. The CDR3 contains 15 residues. V trimming: 0 bases; J trimming: 9 bases; junction bases outside the gene matches: 9. The CDR3, as DNA: TGTGCCAGCAGCGTAGCTTCCGGGACTAGTGGGACGCAGTATTTT. The encoded protein is CASSVASGTSGTQYF. Full variable domain (rest looked up from reference TRBV9 and TRBJ2-3): DSGVTQTPKHLITATGQRVTLRCSPRSGDLSVYWYQQSLDQGLQFLIQYYNGEERAKGNILERFSAQQFPDLHSELNLSSLELGDSALYFCASSVASGTSGTQYFGPGTRLTVL.

For this clone: Distinct nucleotide sequences in the sample also encode this CDR3. The chain carries TRBV6-1 and TRBJ1-1, with D unresolved. V was pared by 0 bases and J by 2 bases, with 7 bases between. Germline CDR1 is MNHNS and CDR2 is SASEGT. The CDR3 has 14 amino acids. The CDR3, as DNA: TGTGCCAGCAGTGAAGCGCGGGGAAACACTGAAGCTTTCTTT. This encodes CASSEARGNTEAFF.

The chain uses TRBV15 and TRBJ2-3, with TRBD2 as a possible D gene (6 bases). CDR3 length equals 13 residues. Germline V gives CDR1 LNHNV, CDR2 YYDKDF (reference sequence). Trimming cost V 8 bases and J 2 bases, with 11 bases left between them. The CDR3 here is CATAGTFTDTQYF. In DNA form, the CDR3 reads TGTGCCACCGCCGGGACTTTCACAGATACGCAGTATTTT.

The rearrangement links TRBV29-1 to TRBJ2-5, with 9 bases that match TRBD1. The CDR3 is 13 residues long. Germline trimming cut 2 bases from V and 13 bases from J; bases unmatched to any gene: 11. From germline, CDR1 is SQVTM and CDR2 ANQGSEA. The CDR3 region has the DNA TGCAGCGTTGAAAGAGGGACAGGGACGGGGAGGTACTTC. Its translation is CSVERGTGTGRYF.

The chain has TRBV30 and TRBJ1-3, with 9 bases fitting TRBD1. After removal of 0 bases from V and 6 bases from J, the junction contained 6 bases not matched to a gene. The CDR3 has 15 residues. Germline V gene lookup returns CDR1 GTSNPN and CDR2 SVGIG (reference sequence). The CDR3 loop reads CAWSVGQGWANTIYF. The CDR3 nucleotides are TGTGCCTGGAGTGTTGGACAGGGGTGGGCAAACACCATATATTTT.

This clone was detected only a few times. The V call is TRBV28, the J call TRBJ1-2, with 7 bases lining up with TRBD1. Germline CDR1 reads MDHEN; CDR2 reads SYDVKM. With 4 bases clipped from V and 8 bases from J, the junction kept 10 bases outside the gene matches. The CDR3 consists of 14 residues. The CDR3 spells CASSYPSDRDGYTF. CDR3 nucleotides: TGTGCCAGCAGTTACCCCTCCGACAGGGACGGCTACACCTTC.

The J gene is TRBJ2-1, the V gene TRBV5-6; the D gene is possibly TRBD1 (5 bases). Germline V gene sequence: CDR1 SGHDT, CDR2 YYEEEE. CDR3 length: 16 residues. Trimming stripped 6 bases from V and 0 bases from J, with 16 bases between. Written as DNA, the CDR3 is TGTGCCAGCACCTCAAACCCAGGGCTCTCCTACAATGAGCAGTTCTTC. Translation: CASTSNPGLSYNEQFF.

This sequence joins TRBV28 and TRBJ1-2, with 10 bases lining up with TRBD1. The germline V gene encodes CDR1 MDHEN and CDR2 SYDVKM. There are 16 residues in the CDR3. Germline trimming cut 5 bases from V and 8 bases from J; bases unmatched to any gene: 14. CDR3 sequence: CASSRRGQGVFGGYTF. As DNA, the CDR3 is TGTGCCAGCAGTAGAAGAGGACAGGGGGTATTTGGGGGCTACACCTTC.

The chain employs TRBV2 and TRBJ2-1, with D perhaps matching TRBD1 (6 bases). In germline, CDR1 is SNHLY, CDR2 FYNNEI. V dropped 3 bases and J dropped 4 bases, with 13 bases sitting between them. CDR3 length equals 15 residues. CDR3 in amino acids: CASSESGGEYNEQFF. Written as DNA, the CDR3 is TGTGCCAGCAGTGAGAGTGGGGGCGAGTACAATGAGCAGTTCTTC.

There are a few counts of this clone. This chain connects TRBV4-1 to TRBJ2-5; TRBD1 matches at 8 bases. Germline V gene lookup returns CDR1 MGHRA and CDR2 YSYEKL. V lost 4 bases, J lost 2 bases, and 0 bases stayed unmatched. The CDR3 runs to 13 residues. The CDR3 loop reads CASSRDRQETQYF. The CDR3, as DNA: TGCGCCAGCAGCCGGGACAGGCAAGAGACCCAGTACTTC.

The V call is TRBV19, the J call TRBJ2-5, with TRBD1 identical over 7 bases. CDR3 length equals 13 residues. Germline CDR1 and CDR2: LNHDA and SQIVND (reference sequence). V lost 4 bases and J lost 5; bases outside the gene matches: 4. This CDR3 reads CASSRGQAETQYF. The CDR3 DNA follows: TGTGCCAGTAGTAGAGGACAGGCCGAGACCCAGTACTTC.

The V and J genes are TRBV5-6 and TRBJ2-5, with TRBD1 matching 8 bases. Per germline, CDR1 SGHDT and CDR2 YYEEEE. Trimming at V came to 6 bases and at J to 11 bases, leaving 12 bases not matched to a gene. The CDR3 is 13 residues long. The CDR3 DNA is TGTGCCAGCATGCGGCAGGGGGCGAGAGAGCAGTACTTC. It encodes CASMRQGAREQYF. Complete variable domain (other parts from reference TRBV5-6 and TRBJ2-5): DAGVTQSPTHLIKTRGQQVTLRCSPKSGHDTVSWYQQALGQGPQFIFQYYEEEERQRGNFPDRFSGHQFPNYSSELNVNALLLGDSALYLCASMRQGAREQYFGPGTRLLVL.